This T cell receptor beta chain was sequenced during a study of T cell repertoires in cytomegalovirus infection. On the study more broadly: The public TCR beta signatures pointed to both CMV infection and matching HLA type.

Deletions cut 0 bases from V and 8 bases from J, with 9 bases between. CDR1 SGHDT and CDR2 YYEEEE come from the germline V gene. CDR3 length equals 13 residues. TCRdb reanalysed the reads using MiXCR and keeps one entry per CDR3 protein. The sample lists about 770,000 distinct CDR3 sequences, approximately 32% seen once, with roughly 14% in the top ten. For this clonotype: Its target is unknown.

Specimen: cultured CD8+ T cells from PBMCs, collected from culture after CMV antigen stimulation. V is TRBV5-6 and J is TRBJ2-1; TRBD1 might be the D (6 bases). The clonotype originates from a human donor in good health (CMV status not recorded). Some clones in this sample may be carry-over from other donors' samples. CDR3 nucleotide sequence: TGTGCCAGCAGCTTGGGCAGGGGCCATGAGCAGTTCTTC. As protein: CASSLGRGHEQFF.